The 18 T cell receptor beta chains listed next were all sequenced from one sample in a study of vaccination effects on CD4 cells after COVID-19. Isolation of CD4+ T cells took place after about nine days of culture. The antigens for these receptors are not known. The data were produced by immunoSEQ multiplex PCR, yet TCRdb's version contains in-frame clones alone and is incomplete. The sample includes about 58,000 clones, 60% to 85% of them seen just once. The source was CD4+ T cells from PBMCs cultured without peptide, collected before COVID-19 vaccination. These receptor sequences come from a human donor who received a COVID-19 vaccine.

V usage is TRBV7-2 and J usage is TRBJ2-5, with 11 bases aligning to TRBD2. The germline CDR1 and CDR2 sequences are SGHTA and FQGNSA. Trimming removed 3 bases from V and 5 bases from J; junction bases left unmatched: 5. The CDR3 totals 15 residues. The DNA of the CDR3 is TGTGCCAGCAGCTTTAGCGGGGGGGTAGGGGAGACCCAGTACTTC. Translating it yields CASSFSGGVGETQYF.

CDR3 DNA sequence: TGTGCCAGCAGCCCCCCGGCCGGGGGCAGAATTGGCGGGGAGCTGTTTTTT. It yields the protein CASSPPAGGRIGGELFF. V is TRBV7-8 and J is TRBJ2-2; D possibly matches TRBD1 or TRBD2 (6 bases each). Germline CDR1 reads SGHVS; CDR2 reads FQNEAQ. This CDR3 has 17 amino acids. V was trimmed by 5 bases and J by 7 bases, leaving 23 bases between them. Filled out from reference TRBV7-8 and TRBJ2-2, the complete variable domain reads GAGVSQSPRYKVAKRGQDVALRCDPISGHVSLFWYQQALGQGPEFLTYFQNEAQLDKSGLPSDRFFAERPEGSVSTLKIQRTQQEDSAVYLCASSPPAGGRIGGELFFGEGSRLTVL.

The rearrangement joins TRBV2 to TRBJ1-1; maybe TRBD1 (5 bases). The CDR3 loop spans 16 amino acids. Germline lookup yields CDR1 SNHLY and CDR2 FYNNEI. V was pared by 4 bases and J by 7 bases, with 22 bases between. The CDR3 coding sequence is TGTGCCAGCAGTGGGACCGGGGGGAGGACCGGGGGTGAAGCTTTCTTT. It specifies CASSGTGGRTGGEAFF. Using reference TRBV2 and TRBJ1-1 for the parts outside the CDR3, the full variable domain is EPEVTQTPSHQVTQMGQEVILRCVPISNHLYFYWYRQILGQKVEFLVSFYNNEISEKSEIFDDQFSVERPDGSNFTLKIRSTKLEDSAMYFCASSGTGGRTGGEAFFGQGTRLTVV.

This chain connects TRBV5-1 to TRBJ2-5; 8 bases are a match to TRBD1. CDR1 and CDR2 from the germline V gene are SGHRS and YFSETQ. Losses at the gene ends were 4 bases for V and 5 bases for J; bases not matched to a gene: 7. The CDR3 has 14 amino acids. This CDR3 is CASSLSGGAETQYF. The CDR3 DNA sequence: TGCGCCAGCAGCCTGTCAGGGGGCGCCGAGACCCAGTACTTC.

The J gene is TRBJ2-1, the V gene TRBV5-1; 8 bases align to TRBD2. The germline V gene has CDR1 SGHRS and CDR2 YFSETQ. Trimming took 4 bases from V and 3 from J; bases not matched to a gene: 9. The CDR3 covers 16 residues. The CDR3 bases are TGCGCCAGCAGCCGTGGTGGCGGGGGGTTCTACAATGAGCAGTTCTTC. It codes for CASSRGGGGFYNEQFF.

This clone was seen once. CDR3 region: CATSDTNQPQHF. CDR3 DNA: TGTGCCACCAGTGACACCAATCAGCCCCAGCATTTT. The chain uses TRBV24-1 and TRBJ1-5; D ambiguous. Germline values: CDR1 KGHDR, CDR2 SFDVKD. V lost 4 bases and J 3 bases, leaving 3 bases between the germline ends. The CDR3 covers 12 residues.

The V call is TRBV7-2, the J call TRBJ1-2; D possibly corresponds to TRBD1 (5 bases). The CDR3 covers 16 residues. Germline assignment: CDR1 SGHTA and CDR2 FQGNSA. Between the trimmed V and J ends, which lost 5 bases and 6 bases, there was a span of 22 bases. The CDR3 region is CASSITRARAGDGYTF. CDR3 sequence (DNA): TGTGCCAGCAGCATAACCCGGGCCAGGGCTGGGGATGGCTACACCTTC.

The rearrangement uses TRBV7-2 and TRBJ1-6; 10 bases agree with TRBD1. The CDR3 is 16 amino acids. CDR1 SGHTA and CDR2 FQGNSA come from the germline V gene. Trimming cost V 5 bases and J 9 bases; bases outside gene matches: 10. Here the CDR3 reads CASSPGGQGFRSPLHF. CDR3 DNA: TGTGCCAGCAGCCCGGGGGGACAGGGGTTTCGTTCACCCCTCCACTTT. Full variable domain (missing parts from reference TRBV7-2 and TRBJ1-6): GAGVSQSPSNKVTEKGKDVELRCDPISGHTALYWYRQSLGQGLEFLIYFQGNSAPDKSGLPSDRFSAERTGGSVSTLTIQRTQQEDSAVYLCASSPGGQGFRSPLHFGNGTRLTVT.

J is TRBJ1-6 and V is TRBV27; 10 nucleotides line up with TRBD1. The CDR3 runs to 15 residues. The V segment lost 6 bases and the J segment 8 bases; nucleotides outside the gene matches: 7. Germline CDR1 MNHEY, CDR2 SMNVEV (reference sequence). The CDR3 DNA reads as TGTGCCAGCAGGCTCGACAGGGGGCCGTATTCACCCCTCCACTTT. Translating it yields CASRLDRGPYSPLHF.

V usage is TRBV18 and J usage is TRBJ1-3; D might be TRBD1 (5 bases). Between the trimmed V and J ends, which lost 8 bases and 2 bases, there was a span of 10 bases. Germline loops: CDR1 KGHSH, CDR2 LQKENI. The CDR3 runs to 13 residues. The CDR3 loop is CASSDSTGNTIYF. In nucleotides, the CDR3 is TGTGCCAGCAGCGACAGTACTGGAAACACCATATATTTT.

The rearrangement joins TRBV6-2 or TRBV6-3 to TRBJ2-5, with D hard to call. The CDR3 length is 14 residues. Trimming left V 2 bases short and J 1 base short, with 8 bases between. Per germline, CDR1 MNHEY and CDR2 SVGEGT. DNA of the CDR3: TGTGCCAGCAGTTACATGCAGGTCCAAGAGACCCAGTACTTC. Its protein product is CASSYMQVQETQYF.

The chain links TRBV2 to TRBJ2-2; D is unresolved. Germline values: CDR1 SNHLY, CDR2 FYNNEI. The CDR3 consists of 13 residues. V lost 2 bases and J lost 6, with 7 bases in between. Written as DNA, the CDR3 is TGTGCCAGCAGTGAAAAAGCTCCCGGGGAGCTGTTTTTT. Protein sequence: CASSEKAPGELFF.

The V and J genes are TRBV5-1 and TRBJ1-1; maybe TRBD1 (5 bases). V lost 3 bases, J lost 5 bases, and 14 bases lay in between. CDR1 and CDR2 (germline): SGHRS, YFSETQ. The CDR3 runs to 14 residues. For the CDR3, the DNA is TGCGCCAGCAGCTGGACCGGGGGACGGACTGAAGCTTTCTTT. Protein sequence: CASSWTGGRTEAFF.

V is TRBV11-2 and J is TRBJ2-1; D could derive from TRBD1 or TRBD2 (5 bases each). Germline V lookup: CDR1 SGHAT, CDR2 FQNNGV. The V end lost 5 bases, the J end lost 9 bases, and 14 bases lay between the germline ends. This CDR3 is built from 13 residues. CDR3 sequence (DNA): TGTGCCAGCAGCCCCAGGGCGGGCTTTGAGCAGTTCTTC. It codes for CASSPRAGFEQFF.

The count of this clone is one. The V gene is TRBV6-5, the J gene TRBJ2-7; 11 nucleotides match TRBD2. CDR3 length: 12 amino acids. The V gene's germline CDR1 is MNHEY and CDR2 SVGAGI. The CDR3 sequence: CASSRPGLADPV. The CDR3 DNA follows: TGTGCCAGCAGTCGACCGGGACTAGCGGATCCCGTC.

CDR3 bases: TGTGCCAGTAGACCACTCGGGCTCCAAGAGACCCAGTACTTC. Protein: CASRPLGLQETQYF. The chain couples TRBV19 to TRBJ2-5; D remains unclear. This CDR3 comprises 14 residues. The germline gives CDR1 LNHDA, CDR2 SQIVND (reference sequence). V lost 6 bases, J lost 1 base, and 12 bases lay in between.

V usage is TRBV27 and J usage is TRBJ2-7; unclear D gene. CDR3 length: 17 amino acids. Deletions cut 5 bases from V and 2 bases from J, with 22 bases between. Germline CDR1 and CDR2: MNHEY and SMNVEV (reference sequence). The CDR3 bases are TGTGCCAGCAGTCCTACTTTTGGCCTAAATCTAACCTACGAGCAGTACGTC. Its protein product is CASSPTFGLNLTYEQYV.

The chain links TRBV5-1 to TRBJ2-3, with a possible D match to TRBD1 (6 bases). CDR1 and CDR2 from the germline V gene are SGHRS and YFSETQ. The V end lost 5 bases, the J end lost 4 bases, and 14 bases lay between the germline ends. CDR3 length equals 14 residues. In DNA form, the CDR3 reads TGCGCCAGCAGTCAAACCCAGGGGTCAGATACGCAGTATTTT. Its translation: CASSQTQGSDTQYF.